This T cell receptor (beta chain) comes out of a study of circulating CD8 cells and anti-PD-1 response in melanoma. General study points: Published repertoire comparisons used only baseline and M1 samples.

This clonotype qualifies as medium-sized. Its antigen is undetermined. Sorting of live CD3+CD8+TCRalphabeta+ cells by PD-1 and/or TIGIT gave four subsets. The CDR3 sequence is 14 residues long. The germline gives CDR1 SQVTM, CDR2 ANQGSEA. V was trimmed by 5 bases and J by 0 bases, leaving 10 bases between them. The QIAseq Immune Repertoire TCR panel built the libraries from roughly 15 ng of total RNA. From the reads, TCRdb called clonotypes with MiXCR, one entry per CDR3 protein. Of approximately 490 distinct CDR3 sequences in the sample, over 7.5% were seen once. The receptor comes from a human donor with melanoma. This sequence joins TRBV29-1 and TRBJ2-2; tentatively, D is TRBD2 (5 bases). The sample was CD8+ T cells from PBMCs, taken at baseline or after one month of anti-PD-1 therapy (not recorded which). CDR3 region: CSVTGGANTGELFF. The CDR3, as DNA: TGCAGCGTTACCGGAGGCGCGAACACCGGGGAGCTGTTTTTT.